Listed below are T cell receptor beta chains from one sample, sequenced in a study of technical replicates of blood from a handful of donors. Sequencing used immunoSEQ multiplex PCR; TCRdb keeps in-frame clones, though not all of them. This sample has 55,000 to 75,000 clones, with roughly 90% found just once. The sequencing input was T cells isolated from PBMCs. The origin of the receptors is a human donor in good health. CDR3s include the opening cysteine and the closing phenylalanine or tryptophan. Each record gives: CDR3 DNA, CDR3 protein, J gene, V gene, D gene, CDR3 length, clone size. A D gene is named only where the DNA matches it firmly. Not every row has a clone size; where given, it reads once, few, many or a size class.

CDR3nt: TGTGCCAGCAGCCCGGGACTAGCCCTGGGTGAGCAGTTCTTC; CDR3aa: CASSPGLALGEQFF; j_gene: TRBJ2-1; v_gene: TRBV13; d_gene: TRBD2; len: 14; abundance: NA
CDR3nt: TGCGCCAGCAGCTTGGAGGGGAGGGCCGGGGCCAACGTCCTGACTTTC; CDR3aa: CASSLEGRAGANVLTF; j_gene: TRBJ2-6; v_gene: TRBV5-1; d_gene: TRBD2; len: 16; abundance: NA
CDR3nt: TGCGCCAGCAGTACCGTAGCCAGGGGAGTAAATGAGCAGTTCTTC; CDR3aa: CASSTVARGVNEQFF; j_gene: TRBJ2-1; v_gene: TRBV4-1; d_gene: NA; len: 15; abundance: few
CDR3nt: TGTGCCTGTCTCTCAGTGTTCTCTGGAAACACCATATATTTT; CDR3aa: CACLSVFSGNTIYF; j_gene: TRBJ1-3; v_gene: TRBV30; d_gene: NA; len: 14; abundance: NA
CDR3nt: TGTGCCACCCAGACAGGAAGTGGAAACACCATATATTTT; CDR3aa: CATQTGSGNTIYF; j_gene: TRBJ1-3; v_gene: TRBV7-9; d_gene: NA; len: 13; abundance: NA
CDR3nt: TGTGCCAGCATTCAAGCGGAGAGCTACAATGAGCAGTTCTTC; CDR3aa: CASIQAESYNEQFF; j_gene: TRBJ2-1; v_gene: TRBV28; d_gene: NA; len: 14; abundance: NA
CDR3nt: TGTGCCAGCAGTGGGATGACGGGAGAGAATTACAATGAGCAGTTCTTC; CDR3aa: CASSGMTGENYNEQFF; j_gene: TRBJ2-1; v_gene: TRBV2; d_gene: NA; len: 16; abundance: NA
CDR3nt: TGCAGCGTTGACGTGACACCCGATTCTAACTATGGCTACACCTTC; CDR3aa: CSVDVTPDSNYGYTF; j_gene: TRBJ1-2; v_gene: TRBV29-1; d_gene: NA; len: 15; abundance: once
CDR3nt: TGTGCCAGTAGTATACTAGCGGGGAGCTCCTACAATGAGCAGTTCTTC; CDR3aa: CASSILAGSSYNEQFF; j_gene: TRBJ2-1; v_gene: TRBV19; d_gene: TRBD2; len: 16; abundance: NA
CDR3nt: TGTGCCAGCAGACGCCGGGACAGGGGGCTTTGGAGCAATCAGCCCCAGCATTTT; CDR3aa: CASRRRDRGLWSNQPQHF; j_gene: TRBJ1-5; v_gene: TRBV2; d_gene: TRBD1; len: 18; abundance: NA
CDR3nt: TGTGCCAGCAGCTTACAGGGTCGAGAGACCCAGTACTTC; CDR3aa: CASSLQGRETQYF; j_gene: TRBJ2-5; v_gene: TRBV5-5; d_gene: NA; len: 13; abundance: NA
CDR3nt: TGTGCCAGCAGCTTGTTAGGACTAGCGGAGAGCTCCTACGAGCAGTACTTC; CDR3aa: CASSLLGLAESSYEQYF; j_gene: TRBJ2-7; v_gene: TRBV11-3; d_gene: TRBD2; len: 17; abundance: NA
CDR3nt: TGTGCCAGCAGCTCTATGGTAGGCGGTTCCTACGAGCAGTACTTC; CDR3aa: CASSSMVGGSYEQYF; j_gene: TRBJ2-7; v_gene: TRBV7-2; d_gene: NA; len: 15; abundance: NA
CDR3nt: TGTGCCAGCAAATGGGACAGGGAAAATGAAAAACTGTTTTTT; CDR3aa: CASKWDRENEKLFF; j_gene: TRBJ1-4; v_gene: TRBV6-6; d_gene: TRBD1; len: 14; abundance: NA
CDR3nt: TGTGCCAGCAGCATTTACCAGGGGGCCTACACTGAAGCTTTCTTT; CDR3aa: CASSIYQGAYTEAFF; j_gene: TRBJ1-1; v_gene: TRBV5-5; d_gene: TRBD1; len: 15; abundance: NA
CDR3nt: TGCGCCAGCAGCCAAGATGTCAGGGCTAGTCAGCCCCAGCATTTT; CDR3aa: CASSQDVRASQPQHF; j_gene: TRBJ1-5; v_gene: TRBV4-3; d_gene: NA; len: 15; abundance: NA
CDR3nt: TGTGCCACTAAACAGGGCAAACTGTTTTTT; CDR3aa: CATKQGKLFF; j_gene: TRBJ1-4; v_gene: TRBV6-5; d_gene: NA; len: 10; abundance: NA
CDR3nt: TGTGCCTGGACCGCGAGTGGCGGACTAATGAACACTGAAGCTTTCTTT; CDR3aa: CAWTASGGLMNTEAFF; j_gene: TRBJ1-1; v_gene: TRBV30; d_gene: NA; len: 16; abundance: NA
CDR3nt: TGTGCCAGTAGTATAGGCGGTCAAAGTCGAGAGACCCAGTACTTC; CDR3aa: CASSIGGQSRETQYF; j_gene: TRBJ2-5; v_gene: TRBV19; d_gene: NA; len: 15; abundance: NA
CDR3nt: TGTGCCTGGGGGACAGGGCACGATTACGAGCAGTACTTC; CDR3aa: CAWGTGHDYEQYF; j_gene: TRBJ2-7; v_gene: TRBV30; d_gene: TRBD1; len: 13; abundance: NA
CDR3nt: TGCGCCAGCAGCTTGAGTTTCTGGTCTAGCGAGATCTACGAGCAGTACTTC; CDR3aa: CASSLSFWSSEIYEQYF; j_gene: TRBJ2-7; v_gene: TRBV5-1; d_gene: NA; len: 17; abundance: NA
CDR3nt: TGTGCCAGCTTGGGAGGGGCGAGTGGCTACACCTTC; CDR3aa: CASLGGASGYTF; j_gene: TRBJ1-2; v_gene: TRBV6-1; d_gene: NA; len: 12; abundance: NA
CDR3nt: TGTGCCAGCAGCCCGAAACGCGGAAGTAGCTCCTACAATGAGCAGTTCTTC; CDR3aa: CASSPKRGSSSYNEQFF; j_gene: TRBJ2-1; v_gene: TRBV7-2; d_gene: NA; len: 17; abundance: NA